The 8 T cell receptor beta chains listed next were all sequenced from one sample in a study of blood T cell repertoires in COVID-19. This table comes from immunoSEQ multiplex PCR, and its TCRdb copy is limited to in-frame clones, with some not included. The sample holds 300,000 or so clones, roughly nine tenths seen once. Material: peripheral blood. These receptors all come from a man aged 18 to 29 who had recovered from COVID-19.

The chain has TRBV9 and TRBJ2-3; D may be TRBD2 (6 bases). This CDR3 has 14 amino acids. The V end was cut by 0 bases, the J end by 6 bases, with 11 bases between. CDR1 is SGDLS and CDR2 is YYNGEE in the germline V gene. The CDR3 reads CASSVDLAPDTQYF. The CDR3 DNA is TGTGCCAGCAGCGTAGATCTAGCGCCCGATACGCAGTATTTT.

The chain employs TRBV6-5 and TRBJ1-5; no clear D gene. The length of the CDR3 is 12 residues. Per germline, CDR1 MNHEY and CDR2 SVGAGI. V lost 6 bases to trimming and J lost 6 bases, with 9 bases between them. CDR3 loop: CASRTAGQPQHF. The CDR3 coding sequence is TGTGCCAGCAGGACCGCGGGTCAGCCCCAGCATTTT.

This chain connects TRBV19 to TRBJ2-5; the match to TRBD1 covers 8 bases. The ends lost 7 bases at V and 3 bases at J; junction bases unmatched: 4. This CDR3 is 13 amino acids long. CDR1 is LNHDA, CDR2 SQIVND, per germline (reference sequence). DNA for the CDR3: TGTGCCAGTACCCCGACAGGGGAAGAGACCCAGTACTTC. Translating gives CASTPTGEETQYF.

About this clone: Since no conserved phenylalanine or tryptophan closes the CDR3, a read error is the likely cause. The DNA is left out, because the CDR3 cannot be placed on it with certainty; the CDR3 is given as TCRdb lists it. The CDR3 protein is CASSRQTGVS. The chain carries TRBV12-3 or TRBV12-4 and TRBJ1-2. The CDR3 is 10 amino acids long, termini counted.

The rearrangement uses TRBV4-3 and TRBJ1-1; D remains ambiguous. The CDR3 is made up of 14 amino acids. Germline CDR1 LGHNA, CDR2 YSLEER. V lost 0 bases, J lost 5 bases, and 10 bases lay in between. CDR3 loop: CASSQDRGHTEAFF. The CDR3 DNA follows: TGCGCCAGCAGCCAAGATCGAGGGCATACTGAAGCTTTCTTT.

This clone was counted a few times. This rearrangement joins TRBV14 to TRBJ2-1; 13 nucleotides agree with TRBD2. V was clipped by 4 bases and J by 7 bases; unmatched bases: 16. From germline, CDR1 is SGHDN and CDR2 FVKESK. This CDR3 has 19 residues. CDR3 loop: CASSPTWTSGGHGRNEQFF. The DNA of the CDR3 is TGTGCCAGCAGCCCTACCTGGACTAGCGGGGGCCACGGGAGAAATGAGCAGTTCTTC.

This rearrangement joins TRBV4-3 to TRBJ1-1; TRBD1 is a possible D gene (5 bases). CDR1 and CDR2 from the germline V gene are LGHNA and YSLEER. This CDR3 spans 15 amino acids. The V end lost 4 bases, the J end lost 1 base, and 13 bases lay between the germline ends. The CDR3 sequence is CASSPSGLSNTEAFF. CDR3 in DNA: TGCGCCAGCAGCCCGTCGGGACTTTCGAACACTGAAGCTTTCTTT.

V gene TRBV9 combines with J gene TRBJ2-3, with 12 bases lining up with TRBD2. Germline assignment: CDR1 SGDLS and CDR2 YYNGEE. The CDR3 consists of 16 residues. Unmatched junction bases numbered 6, after V lost 3 bases and J lost 4 bases. The CDR3 DNA reads as TGTGCCAGCAGCGCCCGACTAGCGGGAGTCCCAGATACGCAGTATTTT. Translated, it gives CASSARLAGVPDTQYF.